This T cell receptor beta chain was identified in a study of cytomegalovirus exposure and HLA in healthy donors. Broader study findings: In a later analysis, first-cohort TCR clusters were found to tend to co-occur in the 120 or so validation repertoires.

In regard to this clone: Its antigen is unknown.

V was trimmed by 3 bases and J by 6 bases, leaving 13 bases between them. Per the germline V gene, CDR1 is SGHDT and CDR2 is YYEEEE. This CDR3 region has 14 residues. The donors were in the approximately 130-subject validation cohort, distinct from the roughly 670-subject first cohort. Sequencing was performed with immunoSEQ multiplex PCR; in TCRdb, only in-frame clones are kept and a portion is missing. The profile shows 65,000 or so clones, just over 90% of them singletons. The source material was PBMCs. The rearrangement uses TRBV5-6 and TRBJ2-1; tentatively, D is TRBD2 (5 bases). This clonotype was sampled from a woman younger than 35 in good health and CMV-seronegative. CDR3 coding DNA: TGTGCCAGCAGCTCGACTGGACTCATCAATGAGCAGTTCTTC. This sequence encodes CASSSTGLINEQFF. The full variable domain, rest sourced from reference TRBV5-6 and TRBJ2-1, is DAGVTQSPTHLIKTRGQQVTLRCSPKSGHDTVSWYQQALGQGPQFIFQYYEEEERQRGNFPDRFSGHQFPNYSSELNVNALLLGDSALYLCASSSTGLINEQFFGPGTRLTVL.